This TCR beta chain was captured by sequencing in a study of cytomegalovirus exposure and HLA in healthy donors. Turning to this clone: Its cognate antigen is unknown.

The ends were cut back, 2 bases at V and 6 bases at J, with 9 bases in the middle. Per germline, CDR1 MNHNS and CDR2 SASEGT. CDR3 length equals 13 residues. Study-wide points: Later on, a genetic analysis was performed. It linked a missense variant in DCLRE1C with V- and J-gene trimming of TCR beta. Sequence variants that were highly shared formed a cluster that was likely a sequencing artifact. An analysis was carried out later, and it reportedly showed fewer N-insertions in an Asian-associated ancestry cluster than the approximately 670-donor mean.

PCR was performed using 60 Vbeta and 13 Jbeta primers. Authors' processing steps: Approximately 73 million unique TCR beta chains, roughly 11 million shared, were counted in a later analysis. This table comes from immunoSEQ multiplex PCR, and its TCRdb copy is limited to in-frame clones, with some not included. The V and J calls and clone size come from that table; D and trimming were worked out from the DNA. The table has about 110,000 clones, approximately 70% seen once. The clonotype was recovered from a man aged 30 to 39 in good health and CMV-seropositive. The V call is TRBV6-1, the J call TRBJ2-3; possible D gene TRBD1, 5 bases. The sample taken for sequencing was PBMCs. CDR3 amino acids: CASSEQRGDTQYF. The CDR3 DNA reads TGTGCCAGCAGTGAACAAAGGGGCGATACGCAGTATTTT.